What follows are 12 T cell receptor beta chains derived from one specimen sequenced in a study of T cell responses to AZD1222 COVID-19 vaccine. Assay: immunoSEQ multiplex PCR; the TCRdb copy retains only in-frame clones and omits some. The repertoire includes 100,000 to 150,000 clones, around 85% of them detected once, and 6.2% sits in the top ten. This material consisted of peripheral blood, taken on day 0 of AZD1222 vaccination. The receptor source for this set is an adult in good health.

J is TRBJ2-7 and V is TRBV20-1, with a tentative D call TRBD1 (5 bases). The V and J ends lost 3 bases and 6 bases respectively, with 9 bases between them. The CDR3 contains 11 residues. CDR1 and CDR2 (germline): DFQATT, SNEGSKA (reference sequence). The DNA for the CDR3 is TGCAGTGCTAGTACAGGATTCGAGCAGTACTTC. It encodes CSASTGFEQYF.

The chain links TRBV5-4 to TRBJ1-2; 8 bases fit TRBD1. CDR1 and CDR2 from the germline V gene are SGHNT and YYREEE (reference sequence). V dropped 2 bases and J dropped 8; count of bases not matched to a gene: 5. This CDR3 has 13 residues. The DNA of the CDR3 is TGTGCCAGCAGCTTTACAGGGGGAGGCGGCTACACCTTC. Its translation is CASSFTGGGGYTF.

This rearrangement joins TRBV6-2 or TRBV6-3 to TRBJ1-2; the match to TRBD1 covers 10 bases. This CDR3 has 15 amino acids. The germline V gene has CDR1 MNHEY and CDR2 SVGEGT. V lost 6 bases and J lost 3; bases outside the gene matches: 7. The CDR3 DNA sequence: TGTGCCAGCAGCCCTCCCGGGACAGGGGACTATGGCTACACCTTC. Translation: CASSPPGTGDYGYTF.

This rearrangement joins TRBV11-3 to TRBJ2-2; D perhaps matches TRBD2 (6 bases). From germline, CDR1 is SGHNT and CDR2 YENEEA. The V end lost 5 bases, the J end lost 1 base, and 11 bases lay between the germline ends. This CDR3 contains 15 residues. Here the CDR3 DNA reads TGTGCCAGCAGCCGTGGGAGGCAGAACACCGGGGAGCTGTTTTTT. The encoded protein is CASSRGRQNTGELFF.

The V and J genes are TRBV19 and TRBJ2-7, with D perhaps matching TRBD1 or TRBD2 (6 bases each). The V gene lost 4 bases and the J gene lost 6 bases, with 16 bases spanning the gap. The CDR3 covers 14 residues. Germline lookup yields CDR1 LNHDA and CDR2 SQIVND (reference sequence). CDR3 in DNA: TGTGCCAGTAGTACGAAAAGGGGGGTCGCCGAGCAGTACTTC. It specifies CASSTKRGVAEQYF.

The gene calls are TRBV20-1 and TRBJ2-7; D is uncertain. The CDR3 totals 10 residues. Germline CDR1 reads DFQATT; CDR2 reads SNEGSKA (reference sequence). V shed 4 bases and J shed 3 bases, with 4 bases lying between them. The CDR3 reads CSATNYEQYF. For the CDR3, the DNA is TGCAGTGCTACGAACTACGAGCAGTACTTC.

This sequence joins TRBV7-9 and TRBJ2-2, with a possible D match to TRBD1 (6 bases). V was pared by 2 bases and J by 1 base, with 17 bases between. Germline V lookup: CDR1 SEHNR, CDR2 FQNEAQ (reference sequence). The CDR3 covers 18 residues. CDR3: CASSLRRPQTGNTGELFF. Written as DNA, the CDR3 is TGTGCCAGCAGCTTACGACGGCCCCAGACAGGGAACACCGGGGAGCTGTTTTTT.

The chain combines TRBV6-1 with TRBJ1-6; D may be TRBD1 (5 bases). Trimming left V 3 bases short and J 9 bases short, with 9 bases between. This CDR3 has 13 residues. CDR1 is MNHNS and CDR2 is SASEGT in the germline V gene. This chain's CDR3 is CASSEDKLSPLHF. CDR3 bases: TGTGCCAGCAGTGAGGACAAACTTTCACCCCTCCACTTT.

In its sample, this clone was seen once. CDR3 nucleotide sequence: TGTGCCAGCAGCTTGAAGTTTGGACTAACCTACGAGCAGTACTTC. Translation gives CASSLKFGLTYEQYF. The chain employs TRBV11-2 and TRBJ2-7; tentative D call: TRBD2 (6 bases). Germline loops: CDR1 SGHAT, CDR2 FQNNGV. The ends were cut back, 3 bases at V and 2 bases at J, with 14 bases in the middle. This CDR3 is 15 amino acids long.

This chain links TRBV10-3 with TRBJ1-3; no definite D call. The germline V and J ends were trimmed by 0 bases and 0 bases, with 6 bases remaining between them. This CDR3 has 15 residues. Germline lookup yields CDR1 ENHRY and CDR2 SYGVKD. CDR3 sequence reads: CAISESGFSGNTIYF. DNA of the CDR3: TGTGCCATCAGTGAGTCAGGATTCTCTGGAAACACCATATATTTT.

The V gene is TRBV4-3, the J gene TRBJ2-1; the D is unclear. This CDR3 is built from 13 residues. The ends were cut back, 1 base at V and 8 bases at J, with 9 bases in the middle. In germline, CDR1 is LGHNA, CDR2 YSLEER. The CDR3, as DNA: TGCGCCAGCAGCCAAGTGCCGGGTTATGAGCAGTTCTTC. Translating it yields CASSQVPGYEQFF.

The V gene is TRBV24-1, the J gene TRBJ2-2; weak D call: TRBD1 (6 bases). Germline CDR1 KGHDR, CDR2 SFDVKD. There are 15 residues in the CDR3. V shed 4 bases and J shed 6 bases, with 14 bases lying between them. This CDR3 reads CATSDRDIGSGELFF. The CDR3 bases are TGTGCCACCAGTGACCGGGACATAGGCTCCGGGGAGCTGTTTTTT.